The T cell receptor beta chain under discussion was sequenced for a study of cytotoxic CD8 clonotypes in ibrutinib-treated CLL. The overall study: There were roughly 10 relapsed/refractory patients and about 15 treatment-naive patients, and fewer than 18 were IGHV unmutated. Study results and limitations: Age-matched healthy donor levels were exceeded by baseline clonality, which tracked circulating CD8+ T-cell counts. Public clonotypes were uncommon and contracted or stayed stable on treatment.

CDR3 length equals 17 residues. J lost 8 bases, V lost 7 bases, and 15 bases had no gene match. The germline gives CDR1 LNHDA, CDR2 SQIVND (reference sequence). As concerns this clone: The antigen remains undetermined.

Libraries were prepared by immunoSEQ multiplex PCR; TCRdb keeps only in-frame clonotypes and omits some of them. The sample shows 100,000 to 150,000 clones, roughly 85% of them seen only once. This sequence joins TRBV19 and TRBJ1-6; 9 bases align to TRBD1. This clonotype was obtained from a human donor with chronic lymphocytic leukemia. Sample: PBMCs, taken after 24 months of ibrutinib treatment. The CDR3 region is CASNNQPGTGKHSPLHF. CDR3 nucleotides: TGTGCCAGTAATAACCAACCAGGGACAGGGAAGCATTCACCCCTCCACTTT.